Each of the 7 T cell receptor beta chains below was sequenced from the same sample in a study of identical twins. In TCRdb, the 5' RACE reads were re-called with MiXCR into one record per CDR3 protein. The sample carries 690,000 or so distinct CDR3 sequences, around 6.1% recorded once. The sample was naive T cells sorted from blood. Receptors originate from a man between 18 and 35 years old in good health.

This clonotype was counted between two and nine times. V is TRBV25-1 and J is TRBJ2-1, with 13 bases fitting TRBD2. Per germline, CDR1 MGHDK and CDR2 SYGVNS. The CDR3 consists of 15 residues. J was trimmed by 13 bases and V by 3 bases; bases with no gene match: 9. The CDR3 protein is CASSEGLAGFDPQFF. The CDR3 DNA sequence: TGTGCCAGCAGTGAGGGACTAGCGGGGTTCGATCCCCAGTTCTTC.

The chain uses TRBV24-1 and TRBJ2-1, with TRBD2 matching 8 bases. V lost 4 bases, J lost 2 bases, and 15 bases stayed unmatched. Germline CDR1 is KGHDR and CDR2 is SFDVKD. There are 19 residues in the CDR3. Here the CDR3 DNA reads TGTGCCACCAGTGAGAGAAGGCCCCTCGACGGGAGGGCCTACAATGAGCAGTTCTTC. It is translated as CATSERRPLDGRAYNEQFF.

The sample holds a few counts of this clonotype. The CDR3 coding sequence is TGTGCCAGTAGTATCCGGGACAGGAACTATGGCTACACCTTC. Protein product: CASSIRDRNYGYTF. The V gene is TRBV19, the J gene TRBJ1-2; 8 nucleotides line up with TRBD1. The CDR3 is 14 residues long. The J segment lost 2 bases and the V segment lost 3 bases, leaving 2 bases of the junction unmatched. CDR1 and CDR2 from the germline V gene are LNHDA and SQIVND (reference sequence).

Regarding this clonotype: A much bigger clone sits one base away, suggesting this may be a read error. The chain employs TRBV12-3 or TRBV12-4 and TRBJ2-7, with 7 bases lining up with TRBD1. The CDR3 is 14 amino acids. With 7 bases clipped from V and 0 bases from J, the junction kept 6 bases outside the gene matches. The CDR3 sequence is CASIRGQFSYEQYF. The CDR3 DNA is TGTGCCAGCATCCGGGGACAGTTCTCCTACGAGCAGTACTTC.

This clonotype was observed at least ten times. V gene TRBV2 combines with J gene TRBJ1-5; D unresolved. The germline V gene encodes CDR1 SNHLY and CDR2 FYNNEI. The length of the CDR3 is 13 residues. Trimming took 8 bases from V and 3 from J, leaving 11 bases between them. The CDR3 DNA reads TGTGCCAGCGTTAGAGGGTACAATCAGCCCCAGCATTTT. Amino acids: CASVRGYNQPQHF. Together with reference TRBV2 and TRBJ1-5, the CDR3 gives the full variable domain: EPEVTQTPSHQVTQMGQEVILRCVPISNHLYFYWYRQILGQKVEFLVSFYNNEISEKSEIFDDQFSVERPDGSNFTLKIRSTKLEDSAMYFCASVRGYNQPQHFGDGTRLSIL.

Turning to this clonotype: The conserved phenylalanine or tryptophan is not found at the CDR3 terminus, so this likely reflects a read error. The rearrangement joins TRBV5-1 to TRBJ2-1; D gene uncertain. Trimming stripped 0 bases from V and 7 bases from J, with 8 bases between. The CDR3 runs to 13 residues. Looked up from germline, CDR1 is SGHRS and CDR2 is YFSETQ. CDR3 nucleotide sequence: TGCGCCAGCAGCTTGGATAGAGCGAATGAGCAGTTCTCC. It encodes CASSLDRANEQFS.

The V gene is TRBV7-9, the J gene TRBJ2-1, with D possibly matching TRBD2 (6 bases). The CDR3 consists of 14 residues. In germline, CDR1 is SEHNR, CDR2 FQNEAQ (reference sequence). Trimming removed 0 bases from V and 10 bases from J, with 13 bases in between. The CDR3 loop is CASSLAPTSREQFF. CDR3 in DNA: TGTGCCAGCAGCTTAGCCCCTACTAGCCGGGAGCAGTTCTTC.